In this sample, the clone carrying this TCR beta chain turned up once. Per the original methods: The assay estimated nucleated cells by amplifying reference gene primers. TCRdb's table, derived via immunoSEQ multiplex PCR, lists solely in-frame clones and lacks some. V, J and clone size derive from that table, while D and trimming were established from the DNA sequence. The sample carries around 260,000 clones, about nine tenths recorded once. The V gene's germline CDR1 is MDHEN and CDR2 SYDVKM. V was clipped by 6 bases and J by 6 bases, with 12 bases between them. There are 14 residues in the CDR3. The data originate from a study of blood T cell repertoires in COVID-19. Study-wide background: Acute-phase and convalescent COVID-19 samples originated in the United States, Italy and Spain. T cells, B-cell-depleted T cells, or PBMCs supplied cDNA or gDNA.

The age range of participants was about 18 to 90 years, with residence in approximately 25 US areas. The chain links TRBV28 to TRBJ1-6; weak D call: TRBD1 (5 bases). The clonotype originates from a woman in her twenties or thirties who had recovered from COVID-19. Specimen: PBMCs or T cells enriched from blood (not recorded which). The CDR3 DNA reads TGTGCCAGCAGGGGGGGGACGGGTAATTCACCCCTCCACTTT. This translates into CASRGGTGNSPLHF.